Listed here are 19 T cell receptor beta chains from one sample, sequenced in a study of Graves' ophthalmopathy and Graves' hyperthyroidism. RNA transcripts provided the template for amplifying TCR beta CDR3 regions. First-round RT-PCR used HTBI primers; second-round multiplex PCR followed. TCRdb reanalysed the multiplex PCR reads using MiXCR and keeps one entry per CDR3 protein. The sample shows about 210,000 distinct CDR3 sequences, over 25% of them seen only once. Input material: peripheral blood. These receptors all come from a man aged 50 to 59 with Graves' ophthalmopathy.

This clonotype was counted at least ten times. CDR3 coding DNA: TGCAGTGCTAGAGATAACCTAGCGGGAGCTGATACGCAGTATTTT. Protein product: CSARDNLAGADTQYF. The chain joins TRBV20-1 to TRBJ2-3, with TRBD2 matching over 10 bases. The germline gives CDR1 DFQATT, CDR2 SNEGSKA (reference sequence). The V gene end was trimmed by 0 bases and the J gene end by 6 bases; junction bases not matched to a gene: 6. The CDR3 has 15 residues.

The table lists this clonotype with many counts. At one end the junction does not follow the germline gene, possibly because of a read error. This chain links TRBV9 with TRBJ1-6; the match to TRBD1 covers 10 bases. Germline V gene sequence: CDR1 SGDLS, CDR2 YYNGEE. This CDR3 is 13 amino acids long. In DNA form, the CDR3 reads TGTGCCAGCATGGGGGACAGGGGCTCACCCCTCCGCTTT. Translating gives CASMGDRGSPLRF.

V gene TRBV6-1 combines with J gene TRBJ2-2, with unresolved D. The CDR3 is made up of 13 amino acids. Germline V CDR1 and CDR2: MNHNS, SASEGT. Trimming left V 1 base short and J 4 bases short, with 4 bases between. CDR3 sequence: CASSEGFTGELFF. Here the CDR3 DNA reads TGTGCCAGCAGTGAAGGTTTCACCGGGGAGCTGTTTTTT.

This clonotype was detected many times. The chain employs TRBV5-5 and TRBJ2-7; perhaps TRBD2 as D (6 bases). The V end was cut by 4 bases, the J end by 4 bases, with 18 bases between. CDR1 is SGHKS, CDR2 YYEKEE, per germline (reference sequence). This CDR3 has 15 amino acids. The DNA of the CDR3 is TGTGCCAGCAGCCCGGGACTCTATTTGGATTACGAGCAGTACTTC. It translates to CASSPGLYLDYEQYF.

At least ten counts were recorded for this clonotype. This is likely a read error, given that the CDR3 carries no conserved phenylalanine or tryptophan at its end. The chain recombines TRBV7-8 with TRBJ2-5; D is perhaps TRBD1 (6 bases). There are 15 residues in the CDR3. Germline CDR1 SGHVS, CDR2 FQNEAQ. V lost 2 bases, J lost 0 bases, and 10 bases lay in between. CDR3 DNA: TGTGCCAGCAGCTTATTCGGACAGAACCAAGAGACCCAGTACATC. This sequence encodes CASSLFGQNQETQYI.

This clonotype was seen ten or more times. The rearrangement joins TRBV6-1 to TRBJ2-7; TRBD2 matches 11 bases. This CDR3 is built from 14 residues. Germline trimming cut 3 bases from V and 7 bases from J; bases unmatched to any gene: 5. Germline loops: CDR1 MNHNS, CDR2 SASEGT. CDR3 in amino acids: CASSDRLAGREQYF. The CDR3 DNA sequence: TGTGCCAGCAGTGATAGACTAGCGGGAAGGGAGCAGTACTTC.

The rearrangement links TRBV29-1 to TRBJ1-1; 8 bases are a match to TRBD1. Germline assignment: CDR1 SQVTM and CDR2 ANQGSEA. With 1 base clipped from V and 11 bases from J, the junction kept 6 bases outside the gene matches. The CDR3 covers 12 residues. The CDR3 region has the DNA TGCAGCGTTGAAGCAGGGGGCGGGAATGCTTTCTTT. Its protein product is CSVEAGGGNAFF.

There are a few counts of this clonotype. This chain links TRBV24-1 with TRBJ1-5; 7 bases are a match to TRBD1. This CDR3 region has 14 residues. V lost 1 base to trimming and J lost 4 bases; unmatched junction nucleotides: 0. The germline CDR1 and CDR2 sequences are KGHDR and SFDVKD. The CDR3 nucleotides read TGTGCCACCAGTGATTTACAGGGGAATCAGCCCCAGCATTTT. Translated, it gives CATSDLQGNQPQHF.

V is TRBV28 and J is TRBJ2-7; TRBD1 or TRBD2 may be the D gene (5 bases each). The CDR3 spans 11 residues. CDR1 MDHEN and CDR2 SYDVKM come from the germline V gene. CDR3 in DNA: TGTGCGTCCCGGGACCCCTACGAGCAGTACTTC. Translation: CASRDPYEQYF. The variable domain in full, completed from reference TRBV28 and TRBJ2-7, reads DVKVTQSSRYLVKRTGEKVFLECVQDMDHENMFWYRQDPGLGLRLIYFSYDVKMKEKGDIPEGYSVSREKKERFSLILESASTNQTSMYLCASRDPYEQYFGPGTRLTVT.

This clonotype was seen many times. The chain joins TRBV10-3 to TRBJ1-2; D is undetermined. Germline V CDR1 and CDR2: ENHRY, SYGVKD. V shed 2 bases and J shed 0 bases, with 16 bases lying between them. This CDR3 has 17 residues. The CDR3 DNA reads TGTGCCATCAGTGAGGCCCGGACGGACCCTGCTAACTATGGCTACACCTTC. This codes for CAISEARTDPANYGYTF.

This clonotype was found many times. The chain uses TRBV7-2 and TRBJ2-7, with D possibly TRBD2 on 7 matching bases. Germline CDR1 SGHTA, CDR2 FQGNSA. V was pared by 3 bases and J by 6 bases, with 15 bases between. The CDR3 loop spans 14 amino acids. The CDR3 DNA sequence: TGTGCCAGCAGCTTCCAGGGGACTACTGGCGAGCAGTACTTC. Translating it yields CASSFQGTTGEQYF. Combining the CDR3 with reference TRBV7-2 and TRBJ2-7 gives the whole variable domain GAGVSQSPSNKVTEKGKDVELRCDPISGHTALYWYRQSLGQGLEFLIYFQGNSAPDKSGLPSDRFSAERTGGSVSTLTIQRTQQEDSAVYLCASSFQGTTGEQYFGPGTRLTVT.

The CDR3 DNA follows: TGTGCCAGCAGCTCCCTTGGGACAGTCGACGAGCAGTACTTC. Translating gives CASSSLGTVDEQYF. The chain has TRBV7-2 and TRBJ2-7, with 7 positions matching TRBD1. Looked up from germline, CDR1 is SGHTA and CDR2 is FQGNSA. Germline trimming cut 4 bases from V and 5 bases from J; bases unmatched to any gene: 8. The CDR3 is 14 amino acids.

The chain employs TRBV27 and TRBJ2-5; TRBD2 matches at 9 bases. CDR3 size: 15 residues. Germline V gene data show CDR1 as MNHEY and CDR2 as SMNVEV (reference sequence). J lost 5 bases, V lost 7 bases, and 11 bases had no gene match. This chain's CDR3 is CASIPRGLAGETQYF. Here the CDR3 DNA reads TGTGCCAGCATCCCCCGGGGACTAGCAGGGGAGACCCAGTACTTC.

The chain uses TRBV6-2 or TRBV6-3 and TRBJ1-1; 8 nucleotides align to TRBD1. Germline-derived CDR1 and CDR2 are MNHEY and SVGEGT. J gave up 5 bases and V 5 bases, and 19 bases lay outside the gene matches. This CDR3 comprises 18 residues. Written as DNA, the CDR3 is TGTGCCAGCAGTCCCGCGGGGCAGGGGGCTTTTTTAGGTACTGAAGCTTTCTTT. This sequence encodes CASSPAGQGAFLGTEAFF.

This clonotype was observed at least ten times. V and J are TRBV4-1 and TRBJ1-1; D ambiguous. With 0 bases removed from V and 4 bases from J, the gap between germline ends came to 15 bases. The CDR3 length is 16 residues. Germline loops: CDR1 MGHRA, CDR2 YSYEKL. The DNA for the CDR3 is TGCGCCAGCAGCCAAGAAGGGAGGGTATTCATCACTGAAGCTTTCTTT. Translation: CASSQEGRVFITEAFF.

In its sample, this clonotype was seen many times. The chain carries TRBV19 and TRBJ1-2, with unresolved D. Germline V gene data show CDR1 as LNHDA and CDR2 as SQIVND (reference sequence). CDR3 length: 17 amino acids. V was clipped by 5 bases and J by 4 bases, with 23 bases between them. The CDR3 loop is CASSEFANGVSLYGYTF. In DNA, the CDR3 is TGTGCCAGTAGTGAATTCGCCAACGGAGTCAGCCTCTATGGCTACACCTTC.

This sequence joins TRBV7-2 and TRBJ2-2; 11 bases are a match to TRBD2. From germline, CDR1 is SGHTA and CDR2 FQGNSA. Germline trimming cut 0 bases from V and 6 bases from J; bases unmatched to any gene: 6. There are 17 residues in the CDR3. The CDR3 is CASSLAIAGGVAGELFF. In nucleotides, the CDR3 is TGTGCCAGCAGCTTAGCGATAGCGGGAGGGGTAGCCGGGGAGCTGTTTTTT.

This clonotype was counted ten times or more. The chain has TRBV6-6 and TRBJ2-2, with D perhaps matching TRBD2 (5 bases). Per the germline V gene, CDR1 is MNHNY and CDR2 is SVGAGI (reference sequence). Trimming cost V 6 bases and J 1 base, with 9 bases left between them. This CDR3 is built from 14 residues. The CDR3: CASRRVQNTGELFF. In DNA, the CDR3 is TGTGCCAGCAGGAGGGTACAGAACACCGGGGAGCTGTTTTTT.

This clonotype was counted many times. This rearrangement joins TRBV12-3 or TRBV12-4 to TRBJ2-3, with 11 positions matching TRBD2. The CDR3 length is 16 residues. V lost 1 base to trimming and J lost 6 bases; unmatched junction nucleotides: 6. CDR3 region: CASSLESPSGRDTQYF. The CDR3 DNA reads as TGTGCCAGCAGTTTAGAGTCCCCTAGCGGGAGGGATACGCAGTATTTT.